What follows are 22 T cell receptor beta chains derived from one specimen sequenced in a study of blood T cell repertoires in COVID-19. The table came from immunoSEQ multiplex PCR; TCRdb's copy has only in-frame clones and leaves some out. The sample holds hundreds of thousands of clones, more than 80% seen once. Sequencing input: PBMCs or T cells enriched from blood (not recorded which). Receptor source: a man aged 25 to 40 who had recovered from COVID-19.

The chain employs TRBV7-9 and TRBJ2-1, with 10 bases matching TRBD2. Germline V gene sequence: CDR1 SEHNR, CDR2 FQNEAQ (reference sequence). The CDR3 spans 17 residues. Germline trimming cut 2 bases from V and 0 bases from J; bases unmatched to any gene: 4. CDR3 nucleotide sequence: TGTGCCAGCAGCTTACGGACTAGCGGATACTCCTACAATGAGCAGTTCTTC. Protein sequence: CASSLRTSGYSYNEQFF.

The CDR3 loop is CASSLNGGYLLSEQYF. CDR3 nucleotides: TGTGCCAGCAGCTTAAATGGGGGGTACCTCTTGAGCGAGCAGTACTTC. This chain uses TRBV11-2 with TRBJ2-7; possible D gene TRBD2, 6 bases. The CDR3 covers 16 residues. Per germline, CDR1 SGHAT and CDR2 FQNNGV. Trimming took off 2 bases at V and 6 bases at J, with 20 bases between the two ends.

The chain links TRBV11-2 to TRBJ1-1; D call uncertain. CDR1 is SGHAT, CDR2 FQNNGV, per germline. The CDR3 length is 13 residues. V lost 4 bases and J lost 5, with 11 bases in between. In nucleotides, the CDR3 is TGTGCCAGCAGCTCTACCTGGAGGACTGAAGCTTTCTTT. Its protein product is CASSSTWRTEAFF.

The chain employs TRBV4-2 and TRBJ2-3, with TRBD1 identical over 8 bases. CDR3 size: 15 residues. V lost 0 bases, J lost 6 bases, and 5 bases stayed unmatched. Looked up from germline, CDR1 is LGHNA and CDR2 is YNFKEQ. CDR3 bases: TGTGCCAGCAGCCAAGAAGGACAGGGAGTGGATACGCAGTATTTT. The encoded protein is CASSQEGQGVDTQYF.

This clone was observed a single time. V and J are TRBV3-1 (or the pseudogene TRBV3-2) and TRBJ2-7; TRBD2 matches at 15 bases. This CDR3 region has 16 residues. Germline V lookup: CDR1 LGHDT, CDR2 YNNKEL (reference sequence). The J segment lost 3 bases and the V segment lost 4 bases, leaving 4 bases of the junction unmatched. CDR3 region: CASSPGTSGRSYEQYF. As DNA, the CDR3 is TGTGCCAGCAGCCCCGGGACTAGCGGGAGGAGCTACGAGCAGTACTTC.

This clone was detected a few times. This chain joins TRBV7-8 and TRBJ1-1; TRBD1 might be the D (5 bases). Germline CDR1 and CDR2: SGHVS and FQNEAQ. V gave up 7 bases and J gave up 2 bases, with 11 bases separating them. The CDR3 is 13 amino acids. This CDR3 is CASTRQTNTEAFF. Written as DNA, the CDR3 is TGTGCCAGCACCAGACAGACCAACACTGAAGCTTTCTTT.

The V gene is TRBV28, the J gene TRBJ2-1; 14 nucleotides align to TRBD2. V dropped 5 bases and J dropped 9; count of bases not matched to a gene: 9. This CDR3 contains 16 residues. CDR1 is MDHEN, CDR2 SYDVKM, per germline. As DNA, the CDR3 is TGTGCCAGCAGTCCGTCGACTAGCGGGAGGGAGGGTGAGCAGTTCTTC. This sequence encodes CASSPSTSGREGEQFF.

The chain carries TRBV3-1 (or the pseudogene TRBV3-2) and TRBJ2-1; TRBD2 might be the D (6 bases). Germline assignment: CDR1 LGHDT and CDR2 YNNKEL (reference sequence). The CDR3 is 13 amino acids. V was pared by 3 bases and J by 7 bases, with 10 bases between. In DNA form, the CDR3 reads TGTGCCAGCAGCCACCTGGGGGGTAATGAGCAGTTCTTC. Translated: CASSHLGGNEQFF.

The genes are TRBV5-1 and TRBJ2-7; D may be TRBD2 (6 bases). Germline V gene sequence: CDR1 SGHRS, CDR2 YFSETQ. The CDR3 extends over 19 amino acids. V was pared by 5 bases and J by 2 bases, with 29 bases between. The DNA of the CDR3 is TGCGCCAGCAGATCGGGCCCACTGAGGGTTAGCGGAAGTCCCTACGAGCAGTACTTC. Translated: CASRSGPLRVSGSPYEQYF.

V and J are TRBV6-5 and TRBJ1-6, with D maybe TRBD1 (6 bases). CDR1 is MNHEY, CDR2 SVGAGI, per germline. The CDR3 totals 15 residues. The ends were cut back, 9 bases at V and 10 bases at J, with 22 bases in the middle. The CDR3 sequence is CASPSKGHLESPLHF. CDR3 nucleotides: TGTGCCAGTCCCTCTAAGGGACACCTTGAATCACCCCTCCACTTT.

The chain is built from TRBV13 and TRBJ2-2, with 7 bases that match TRBD1. Germline V CDR1 and CDR2: PRHDT, FYEKMQ (reference sequence). V was clipped by 5 bases and J by 1 base; unmatched bases: 1. The length of the CDR3 is 14 residues. As DNA, the CDR3 is TGTGCCAGCAGCCAGGGGGTGAACACCGGGGAGCTGTTTTTT. Its translation is CASSQGVNTGELFF.

The rearrangement joins TRBV5-1 to TRBJ1-1, with D possibly matching TRBD1 (5 bases). CDR1 and CDR2 (germline): SGHRS, YFSETQ. V shed 1 base and J shed 1 base, with 11 bases lying between them. This CDR3 is 15 amino acids long. The CDR3 nucleotides are TGCGCCAGCAGCTTGTGGCCCAGGGAGAACACTGAAGCTTTCTTT. Its protein product is CASSLWPRENTEAFF.

V usage is TRBV28 and J usage is TRBJ1-1; D possibly corresponds to TRBD1 (5 bases). The germline CDR1 and CDR2 sequences are MDHEN and SYDVKM. The CDR3 length is 14 residues. V lost 4 bases, J lost 3 bases, and 12 bases lay in between. CDR3 region: CASSSTAGDTEAFF. CDR3 nucleotide sequence: TGTGCCAGCAGTTCCACCGCGGGGGACACTGAAGCTTTCTTT.

This clone was seen only once. The genes are TRBV18 and TRBJ1-4, with a possible D match to TRBD1 (6 bases). This CDR3 comprises 18 residues. Germline CDR1 reads KGHSH; CDR2 reads LQKENI. Trimming pared 3 bases from V and 0 bases from J, leaving 17 bases between. Written as DNA, the CDR3 is TGTGCCAGCTCACCGGTACAGGGTCGGGTTACAACTAATGAAAAACTGTTTTTT. It specifies CASSPVQGRVTTNEKLFF.

V is TRBV27 and J is TRBJ1-5; no clear D gene. The V and J ends lost 2 bases and 1 base respectively, with 6 bases between them. Germline V gene sequence: CDR1 MNHEY, CDR2 SMNVEV (reference sequence). The CDR3 loop spans 14 amino acids. CDR3 sequence reads: CASSLGRSNQPQHF. DNA of the CDR3: TGTGCCAGCAGTTTAGGCAGGAGCAATCAGCCCCAGCATTTT.

The chain combines TRBV11-3 with TRBJ2-1, with a possible D match to TRBD1 (5 bases). CDR1 and CDR2 from the germline V gene are SGHNT and YENEEA. The CDR3 consists of 14 residues. V gave up 4 bases and J gave up 6 bases, with 13 bases separating them. CDR3 sequence (DNA): TGTGCCAGCAGCTCTGGGGCCGCCCTCAATGAGCAGTTCTTC. Amino acids: CASSSGAALNEQFF.

The rearrangement joins TRBV4-1 to TRBJ1-2, with 8 bases identical to TRBD1. The CDR3 length is 15 residues. CDR1 and CDR2 (germline): MGHRA, YSYEKL. The trim removed 2 bases at V and 8 bases at J, leaving 10 bases unmatched. DNA of the CDR3: TGCGCCAGCAGCCAACGACAGGGGCGCGATTTCGGCTACACCTTC. Protein product: CASSQRQGRDFGYTF.

This clone appeared once. The J gene is TRBJ1-2, the V gene TRBV23-1, with 9 positions matching TRBD1. TRBV23-1 is assigned to the ORF class and has an uncertain function. The ends lost 4 bases at V and 5 bases at J; junction bases unmatched: 11. This CDR3 is 16 amino acids long. The CDR3 DNA reads TGCGCCAGCAGTCTTAACCGGGACAGGGTTGGGTATGGCTACACCTTC. It encodes CASSLNRDRVGYGYTF.

The rearrangement uses TRBV4-1 and TRBJ2-1, with a weak D call TRBD2 (6 bases). This CDR3 region has 15 residues. CDR1 is MGHRA, CDR2 YSYEKL, per germline. V was cut by 1 base and J by 9 bases, with 16 bases left in between. The CDR3 loop reads CASSQGGGTRGEQFF. The DNA for the CDR3 is TGCGCCAGCAGCCAAGGCGGCGGGACCCGGGGTGAGCAGTTCTTC.

CDR3 protein: CASSLRENTDTQYF. As DNA, the CDR3 is TGTGCCAGCAGCTTAAGGGAGAACACAGATACGCAGTATTTT. V is TRBV7-8 and J is TRBJ2-3, with D perhaps TRBD2 (5 bases). Trimming left V 2 bases short and J 2 bases short, with 8 bases between. Germline V gives CDR1 SGHVS, CDR2 FQNEAQ. The CDR3 has 14 residues.

The chain employs TRBV19 and TRBJ1-1; D might be TRBD1 (5 bases). CDR1 is LNHDA, CDR2 SQIVND, per germline (reference sequence). The CDR3 extends over 15 amino acids. The V end lost 6 bases, the J end lost 2 bases, and 16 bases lay between the germline ends. The CDR3 DNA sequence: TGTGCCAGTAGACGTTCTCTGACAGCCAACACTGAAGCTTTCTTT. It specifies CASRRSLTANTEAFF. The full variable domain, in which reference TRBV19 and TRBJ1-1 provide the parts outside the CDR3, is DGGITQSPKYLFRKEGQNVTLSCEQNLNHDAMYWYRQDPGQGLRLIYYSQIVNDFQKGDIAEGYSVSREKKESFPLTVTSAQKNPTAFYLCASRRSLTANTEAFFGQGTRLTVV.

This clone was recorded only once. This sequence joins TRBV20-1 and TRBJ1-5; D is unresolved. This CDR3 comprises 14 residues. Germline V gives CDR1 DFQATT, CDR2 SNEGSKA (reference sequence). V was trimmed by 3 bases and J by 4 bases, leaving 13 bases between them. The CDR3 loop is CSASRPGRNQPQHF. For the CDR3, the DNA is TGCAGTGCTAGTAGGCCGGGGAGGAATCAGCCCCAGCATTTT.